The 26 T cell receptor beta chains below were found in one sample sequenced in a study of control samples from healthy donors and cancer patients. Generated by immunoSEQ multiplex PCR, the TCRdb table keeps only in-frame clones and is missing some. The data contain about 180,000 clones, more than 80% of them singletons. The source material was blood. All receptors derive from a man younger than 40 in good health.

This chain connects TRBV10-3 to TRBJ1-2, with 7 bases matching TRBD1. Per germline, CDR1 ENHRY and CDR2 SYGVKD. CDR3 size: 13 residues. After removal of 6 bases from V and 8 bases from J, the junction contained 9 bases not matched to a gene. The CDR3 is CAISPGTEGGYTF. CDR3 in DNA: TGTGCCATCAGCCCCGGGACAGAGGGCGGCTACACCTTC.

This clone has at least ten counts. This chain links TRBV6-1 with TRBJ1-5, with a possible D match to TRBD1 (5 bases). V was trimmed by 2 bases and J by 7 bases, leaving 15 bases between them. Germline V lookup: CDR1 MNHNS, CDR2 SASEGT. The CDR3 spans 15 residues. The CDR3 loop reads CASSEQAGSQQPQHF. The CDR3 DNA follows: TGTGCCAGCAGTGAACAGGCAGGGTCCCAACAGCCCCAGCATTTT.

V is TRBV7-9 and J is TRBJ1-6, with D uncertain. The V end lost 4 bases, the J end lost 8 bases, and 3 bases lay between the germline ends. CDR3 length equals 11 residues. Per the germline V gene, CDR1 is SEHNR and CDR2 is FQNEAQ (reference sequence). The CDR3 here is CASSSDSPLHF. In DNA, the CDR3 is TGTGCCAGCAGCTCAGATTCACCCCTCCACTTT. The full variable domain, rest sourced from reference TRBV7-9 and TRBJ1-6, is DTGVSQNPRHKITKRGQNVTFRCDPISEHNRLYWYRQTLGQGPEFLTYFQNEAQLEKSRLLSDRFSAERPKGSFSTLEIQRTEQGDSAMYLCASSSDSPLHFGNGTRLTVT.

The chain uses TRBV7-9 and TRBJ1-2; 8 bases are a match to TRBD1. The CDR3 covers 13 residues. Germline CDR1 and CDR2: SEHNR and FQNEAQ (reference sequence). V shed 5 bases and J 3 bases; nucleotides not matched to a gene: 2. The CDR3 nucleotides are TGTGCCAGCAGCCAGGGGGCTTACTATGGCTACACCTTC. Translation gives CASSQGAYYGYTF.

This rearrangement joins TRBV6-6 to TRBJ2-7, with D uncertain. This CDR3 is built from 15 residues. Germline V gene sequence: CDR1 MNHNY, CDR2 SVGAGI (reference sequence). Trimming stripped 5 bases from V and 2 bases from J, with 16 bases between. As DNA, the CDR3 is TGTGCCAGCAGTCCCCATGACGGGTTAACCTACGAGCAGTACTTC. Translated: CASSPHDGLTYEQYF.

The chain is built from TRBV6-1 and TRBJ2-7, with 7 bases aligning to TRBD1. Germline V gene sequence: CDR1 MNHNS, CDR2 SASEGT. After removal of 2 bases from V and 2 bases from J, the junction contained 6 bases not matched to a gene. This CDR3 region has 15 residues. CDR3 in DNA: TGTGCCAGCAGTGAATTGGGGACAGTGCCCTACGAGCAGTACTTC. It is translated as CASSELGTVPYEQYF.

The rearrangement uses TRBV11-2 and TRBJ1-1; no clear D. Trimming removed 5 bases from V and 3 bases from J, with 13 bases in between. This CDR3 region has 14 residues. Germline V gives CDR1 SGHAT, CDR2 FQNNGV. CDR3 in amino acids: CASSPGPTHTEAFF. The CDR3 nucleotides are TGTGCCAGCAGCCCGGGCCCCACACACACTGAAGCTTTCTTT.

The rearrangement uses TRBV2 and TRBJ2-7, with TRBD1 matching over 10 bases. CDR3 size: 14 residues. Germline V lookup: CDR1 SNHLY, CDR2 FYNNEI. The ends lost 7 bases at V and 3 bases at J; junction bases unmatched: 6. CDR3 DNA: TGTGCCAGCAAAGGGGGACAGGGGAACTACGAGCAGTACTTC. Its translation is CASKGGQGNYEQYF.

The rearrangement uses TRBV11-2 and TRBJ2-7, with D possibly TRBD1 on 6 matching bases. Trimming stripped 3 bases from V and 3 bases from J, with 15 bases between. Germline V gene data show CDR1 as SGHAT and CDR2 as FQNNGV. The CDR3 runs to 15 residues. CDR3 protein: CASSLETGPLYEQYF. The CDR3 nucleotides are TGTGCCAGCAGCTTGGAGACAGGACCCCTCTACGAGCAGTACTTC.

V is TRBV9 and J is TRBJ1-2; tentative D call: TRBD1 (5 bases). CDR3 length: 14 residues. V lost 4 bases and J lost 4, with 14 bases in between. Looked up from germline, CDR1 is SGDLS and CDR2 is YYNGEE. Here the CDR3 reads CASSPGRGLYGYTF. CDR3 DNA sequence: TGTGCCAGCAGCCCCGGAAGGGGCCTCTATGGCTACACCTTC.

With respect to this clone: The same CDR3 is also encoded by other DNA sequences in this sample. The CDR3 protein is CASSVGDRGQPQHF. The DNA of the CDR3 is TGTGCCAGCAGCGTAGGGGACAGAGGGCAGCCCCAGCATTTT. The genes are TRBV9 and TRBJ1-5, with 7 bases matching TRBD1. Germline V CDR1 and CDR2: SGDLS, YYNGEE. The CDR3 sequence is 14 residues long. V gave up 0 bases and J gave up 7 bases; unmatched junction bases: 4.

The chain recombines TRBV15 with TRBJ1-3; unclear D gene. Trimming stripped 1 base from V and 4 bases from J, with 14 bases between. Looked up from germline, CDR1 is LNHNV and CDR2 is YYDKDF (reference sequence). This CDR3 contains 16 residues. The CDR3 sequence: CATSRGSGKPGNTIYF. CDR3 nucleotides: TGTGCCACCAGCAGAGGGTCGGGGAAGCCAGGAAACACCATATATTTT. Full variable domain (remainder filled in from reference TRBV15 and TRBJ1-3): DAMVIQNPRYQVTQFGKPVTLSCSQTLNHNVMYWYQQKSSQAPKLLFHYYDKDFNNEADTPDNFQSRRPNTSFCFLDIRSPGLGDTAMYLCATSRGSGKPGNTIYFGEGSWLTVV.

As DNA, the CDR3 is TGTGCCAGCAGCTTATCGGGACAGGGCTCCTACGAGCAGTACTTC. Translating it yields CASSLSGQGSYEQYF. The chain links TRBV7-9 to TRBJ2-7; the match to TRBD1 covers 9 bases. The CDR3 runs 15 residues. Germline CDR1 SEHNR, CDR2 FQNEAQ (reference sequence). V shed 2 bases, J shed 0 bases, and the junction held 2 bases outside the gene matches.

The chain uses TRBV10-3 and TRBJ1-5, with no clear D. V lost 3 bases, J lost 11 bases, and 14 bases lay in between. Germline CDR1 and CDR2: ENHRY and SYGVKD. CDR3 length: 13 residues. CDR3 sequence: CAISDKNPRAQHF. CDR3 nucleotides: TGTGCCATCAGTGATAAGAACCCTCGGGCCCAGCATTTT.

The CDR3 region is CASSEWLAGVLPEQYF. Here the CDR3 DNA reads TGTGCCAGCAGTGAATGGCTAGCGGGAGTGCTGCCCGAGCAGTACTTC. This chain links TRBV6-1 with TRBJ2-7, with 10 bases lining up with TRBD2. Germline CDR1 MNHNS, CDR2 SASEGT. There are 16 residues in the CDR3. Trimming removed 2 bases from V and 6 bases from J; junction bases left unmatched: 10.

The chain recombines TRBV28 with TRBJ2-7; 7 bases line up with TRBD2. Losses at the gene ends were 7 bases for V and 0 bases for J; bases not matched to a gene: 6. CDR3 length equals 14 residues. Germline V lookup: CDR1 MDHEN, CDR2 SYDVKM. The CDR3 is CASTQGTISYEQYF. As DNA, the CDR3 is TGTGCCAGCACCCAAGGGACTATCTCCTACGAGCAGTACTTC.

The chain uses TRBV4-3 and TRBJ2-7; possible D gene TRBD1, 6 bases. Deletions cut 1 base from V and 7 bases from J, with 11 bases between. The CDR3 is made up of 13 amino acids. Germline V gene sequence: CDR1 LGHNA, CDR2 YSLEER. In DNA, the CDR3 is TGCGCCAGCAGCCAAGGCCAGGGGTGGGAGCAGTACTTC. It encodes CASSQGQGWEQYF.

The chain uses TRBV11-2 and TRBJ1-4, with 10 bases lining up with TRBD1. The CDR3 length is 14 residues. Looked up from germline, CDR1 is SGHAT and CDR2 is FQNNGV. J was trimmed by 5 bases and V by 5 bases; bases with no gene match: 2. CDR3 protein: CASSPGQGNEKLFF. As DNA, the CDR3 is TGTGCCAGCAGCCCGGGACAGGGGAATGAAAAACTGTTTTTT.

This chain connects TRBV4-1 to TRBJ2-1; a weak D match, TRBD2 (6 bases). CDR3 size: 15 residues. V was shortened by 0 bases and J by 9 bases, with 15 bases between the two germline ends. Germline assignment: CDR1 MGHRA and CDR2 YSYEKL. CDR3 region: CASSQEGAGRGEQFF. The CDR3 region has the DNA TGCGCCAGCAGCCAAGAAGGGGCAGGGCGGGGTGAGCAGTTCTTC.

The sample holds a few counts of this clone. This sequence joins TRBV6-5 and TRBJ2-7; a weak D match, TRBD1 (6 bases). V lost 7 bases, J lost 4 bases, and 20 bases lay in between. Germline V gives CDR1 MNHEY, CDR2 SVGAGI. This CDR3 has 15 residues. The CDR3 sequence: CASTNFGGQNYEQYF. The CDR3 DNA follows: TGTGCCAGCACTAACTTTGGTGGACAGAATTACGAGCAGTACTTC.

The rearrangement links TRBV5-1 to TRBJ1-4; maybe TRBD1 (5 bases). CDR3 size: 15 residues. CDR1 SGHRS and CDR2 YFSETQ come from the germline V gene. V was cut by 0 bases and J by 6 bases, with 12 bases left in between. CDR3 in DNA: TGCGCCAGCAGCTTGGTAGGGGCGCAGGATGAAAAACTGTTTTTT. Protein: CASSLVGAQDEKLFF.

In this sample, this clone turned up once. The chain links TRBV10-1 to TRBJ2-7; a possible D gene is TRBD2 (6 bases). Per germline, CDR1 WNHNN and CDR2 SYGVQD (reference sequence). The CDR3 totals 14 residues. The V end lost 5 bases, the J end lost 2 bases, and 13 bases lay between the germline ends. This CDR3 reads CASSYGDFPYEQYF. CDR3 sequence (DNA): TGCGCCAGCAGTTATGGGGACTTCCCCTACGAGCAGTACTTC.

J is TRBJ1-5 and V is TRBV18; D gene ambiguous. This CDR3 has 14 amino acids. CDR1 KGHSH and CDR2 LQKENI come from the germline V gene. Between the trimmed V and J ends, which lost 3 bases and 8 bases, there was a span of 14 bases. The CDR3 coding sequence is TGTGCCAGCTCACCGGCGGCCGAAACGGAGCCCCAGCATTTT. This encodes CASSPAAETEPQHF.

J is TRBJ2-2 and V is TRBV7-6; maybe TRBD2 (5 bases). The length of the CDR3 is 14 residues. CDR1 and CDR2 from the germline V gene are SGHVS and FNYEAQ. Trimming took off 6 bases at V and 4 bases at J, with 12 bases between the two ends. The CDR3 region is CASSQEAATGELFF. The CDR3, as DNA: TGTGCCAGCAGTCAGGAGGCAGCCACCGGGGAGCTGTTTTTT.

The chain uses TRBV7-8 and TRBJ1-3; the match to TRBD1 covers 8 bases. After removal of 5 bases from V and 3 bases from J, the junction contained 9 bases not matched to a gene. The length of the CDR3 is 16 residues. Germline V gene sequence: CDR1 SGHVS, CDR2 FQNEAQ. The CDR3 region has the DNA TGTGCCAGCAGCAGATCGTGGACAGGGCTTGGAAACACCATATATTTT. This translates into CASSRSWTGLGNTIYF.

The genes are TRBV6-5 and TRBJ2-1, with TRBD2 identical over 7 bases. The germline V gene encodes CDR1 MNHEY and CDR2 SVGAGI. The junction had 8 bases not matched to a gene; V was cut back by 8 bases and J by 7 bases. The CDR3 covers 13 residues. The CDR3 sequence: CASLGEGLNEQFF. The CDR3 DNA is TGTGCCAGCTTGGGGGAGGGCCTGAATGAGCAGTTCTTC.